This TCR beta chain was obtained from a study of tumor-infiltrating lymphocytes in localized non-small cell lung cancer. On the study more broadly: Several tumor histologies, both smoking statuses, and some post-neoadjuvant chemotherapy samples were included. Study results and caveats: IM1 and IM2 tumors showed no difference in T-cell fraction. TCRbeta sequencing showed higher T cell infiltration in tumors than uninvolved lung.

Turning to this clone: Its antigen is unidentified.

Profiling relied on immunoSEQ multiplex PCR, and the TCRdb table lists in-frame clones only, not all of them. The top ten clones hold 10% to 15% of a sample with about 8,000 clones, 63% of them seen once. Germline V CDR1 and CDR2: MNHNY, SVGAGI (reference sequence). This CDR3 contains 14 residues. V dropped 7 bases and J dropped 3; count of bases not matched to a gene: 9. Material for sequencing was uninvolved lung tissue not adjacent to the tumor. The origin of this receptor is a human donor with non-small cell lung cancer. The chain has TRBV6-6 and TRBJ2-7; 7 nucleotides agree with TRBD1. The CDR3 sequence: CASTLQAGGYEQYF. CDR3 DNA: TGTGCCAGCACCCTCCAGGCAGGGGGCTACGAGCAGTACTTC.